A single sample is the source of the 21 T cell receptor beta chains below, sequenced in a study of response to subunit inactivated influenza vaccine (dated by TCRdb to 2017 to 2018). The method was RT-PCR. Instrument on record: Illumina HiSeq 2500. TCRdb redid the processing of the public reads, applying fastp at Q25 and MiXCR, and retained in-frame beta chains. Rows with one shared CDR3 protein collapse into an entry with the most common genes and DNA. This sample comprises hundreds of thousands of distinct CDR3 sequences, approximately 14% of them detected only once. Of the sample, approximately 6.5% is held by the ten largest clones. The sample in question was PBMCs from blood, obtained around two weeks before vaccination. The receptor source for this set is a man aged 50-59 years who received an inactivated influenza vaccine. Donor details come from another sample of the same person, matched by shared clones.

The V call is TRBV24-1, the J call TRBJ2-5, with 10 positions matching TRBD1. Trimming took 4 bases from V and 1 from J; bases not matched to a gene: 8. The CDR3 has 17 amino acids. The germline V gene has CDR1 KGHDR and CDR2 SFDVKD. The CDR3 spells CATSELDRGRPQETQYF. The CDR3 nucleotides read TGTGCCACCAGTGAGTTGGACAGGGGGAGACCCCAAGAGACCCAGTACTTC.

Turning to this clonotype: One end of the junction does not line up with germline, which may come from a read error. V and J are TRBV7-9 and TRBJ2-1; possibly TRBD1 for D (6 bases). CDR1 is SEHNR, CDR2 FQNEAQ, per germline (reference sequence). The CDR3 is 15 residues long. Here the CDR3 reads CASSLAGASYNEQCF. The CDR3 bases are TGTGCCAGCAGCTTAGCGGGGGCCTCCTACAATGAGCAGTGCTTC.

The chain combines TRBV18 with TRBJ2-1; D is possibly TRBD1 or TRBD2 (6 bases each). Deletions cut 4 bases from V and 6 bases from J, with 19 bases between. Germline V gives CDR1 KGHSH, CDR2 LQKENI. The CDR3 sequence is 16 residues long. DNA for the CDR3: TGTGCCAGCTCACTTCTAGGGGGACTCGAGATCAATGAGCAGTTCTTC. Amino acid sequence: CASSLLGGLEINEQFF.

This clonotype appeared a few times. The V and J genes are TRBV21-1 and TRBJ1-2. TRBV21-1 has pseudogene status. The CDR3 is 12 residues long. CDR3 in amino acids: CASSKLEFLVTF. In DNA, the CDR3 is TGTGCCAGCAGCAAACTCGAGTTTCTCGTCACCTTC.

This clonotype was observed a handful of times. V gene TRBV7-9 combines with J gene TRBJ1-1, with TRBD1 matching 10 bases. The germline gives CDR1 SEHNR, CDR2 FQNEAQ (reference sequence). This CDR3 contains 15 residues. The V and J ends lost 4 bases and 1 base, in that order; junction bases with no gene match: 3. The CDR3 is CASSSRDRGNTEAFF. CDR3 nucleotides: TGTGCCAGCAGCTCCCGGGACAGGGGGAACACTGAAGCTTTCTTT.

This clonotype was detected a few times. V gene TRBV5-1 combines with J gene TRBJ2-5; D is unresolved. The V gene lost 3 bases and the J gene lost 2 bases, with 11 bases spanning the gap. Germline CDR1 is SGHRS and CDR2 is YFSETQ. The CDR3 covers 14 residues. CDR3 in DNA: TGCGCCAGCAGCTCCCTCGACGGACAAGAGACCCAGTACTTC. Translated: CASSSLDGQETQYF. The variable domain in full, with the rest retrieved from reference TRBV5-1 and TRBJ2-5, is KAGVTQTPRYLIKTRGQQVTLSCSPISGHRSVSWYQQTPGQGLQFLFEYFSETQRNKGNFPGRFSGRQFSNSRSEMNVSTLELGDSALYLCASSSLDGQETQYFGPGTRLLVL.

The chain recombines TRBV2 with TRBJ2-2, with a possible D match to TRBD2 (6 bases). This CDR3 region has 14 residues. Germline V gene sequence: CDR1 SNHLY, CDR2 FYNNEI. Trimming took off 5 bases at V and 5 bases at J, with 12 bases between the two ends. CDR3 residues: CASSTAGMTGELFF. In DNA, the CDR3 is TGTGCCAGCAGTACAGCGGGCATGACCGGGGAGCTGTTTTTT.

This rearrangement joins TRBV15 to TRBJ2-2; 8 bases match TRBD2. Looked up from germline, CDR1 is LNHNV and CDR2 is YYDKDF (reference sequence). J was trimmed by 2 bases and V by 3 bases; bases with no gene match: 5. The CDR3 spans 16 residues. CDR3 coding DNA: TGTGCCACCAGCAGGGAGCGGGGGTTCAACACCGGGGAGCTGTTTTTT. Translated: CATSRERGFNTGELFF.

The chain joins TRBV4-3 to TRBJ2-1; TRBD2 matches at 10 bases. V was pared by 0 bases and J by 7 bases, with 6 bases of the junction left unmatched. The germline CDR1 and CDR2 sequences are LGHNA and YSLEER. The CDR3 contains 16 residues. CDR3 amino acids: CASSQEIAGGGNEQFF. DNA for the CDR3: TGCGCCAGCAGCCAAGAAATAGCGGGGGGAGGAAATGAGCAGTTCTTC.

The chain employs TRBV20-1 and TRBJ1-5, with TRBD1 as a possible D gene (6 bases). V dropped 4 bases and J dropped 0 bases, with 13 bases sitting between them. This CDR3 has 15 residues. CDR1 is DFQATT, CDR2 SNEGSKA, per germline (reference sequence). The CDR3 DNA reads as TGCAGTGCTATTTTGGGGGCTAGTAGCAATCAGCCCCAGCATTTT. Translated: CSAILGASSNQPQHF.

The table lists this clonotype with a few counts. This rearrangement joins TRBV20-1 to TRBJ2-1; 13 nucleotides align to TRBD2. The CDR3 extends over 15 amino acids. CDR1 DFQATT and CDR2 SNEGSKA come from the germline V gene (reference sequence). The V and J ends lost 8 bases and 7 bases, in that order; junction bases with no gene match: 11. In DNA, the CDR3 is TGCAGTTGGACTAGCGGGAGTTTTCGGGGGAATGAGCAGTTCTTC. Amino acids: CSWTSGSFRGNEQFF.

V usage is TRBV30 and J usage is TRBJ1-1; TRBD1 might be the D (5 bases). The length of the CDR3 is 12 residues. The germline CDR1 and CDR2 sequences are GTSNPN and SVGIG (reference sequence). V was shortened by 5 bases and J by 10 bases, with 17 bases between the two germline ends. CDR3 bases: TGTGCCTGGGGATTCACAGGTGTTTCAGCTTTCTTT. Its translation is CAWGFTGVSAFF.

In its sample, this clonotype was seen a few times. CDR3 coding DNA: TGCAGTGCTCCCAGCGGGAGGGCCTCAGATACGCAGTATTTT. Its protein is CSAPSGRASDTQYF. The chain uses TRBV20-1 and TRBJ2-3; 10 bases fit TRBD2. V was clipped by 5 bases and J by 4 bases; unmatched bases: 6. There are 14 residues in the CDR3. CDR1 DFQATT and CDR2 SNEGSKA come from the germline V gene (reference sequence).

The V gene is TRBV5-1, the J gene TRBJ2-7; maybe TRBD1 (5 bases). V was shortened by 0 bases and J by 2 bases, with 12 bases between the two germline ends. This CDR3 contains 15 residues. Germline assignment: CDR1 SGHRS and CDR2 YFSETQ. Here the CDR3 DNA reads TGCGCCAGCAGCTTGGGGACATCCCGGGCCTACGAGCAGTACTTC. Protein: CASSLGTSRAYEQYF.

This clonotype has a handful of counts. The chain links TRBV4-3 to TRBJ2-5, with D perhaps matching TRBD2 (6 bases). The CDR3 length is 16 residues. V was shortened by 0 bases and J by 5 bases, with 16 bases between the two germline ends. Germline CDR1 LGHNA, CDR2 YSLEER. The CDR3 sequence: CASSQEGWGVQETQYF. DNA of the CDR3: TGCGCCAGCAGCCAAGAAGGTTGGGGGGTCCAGGAGACCCAGTACTTC.

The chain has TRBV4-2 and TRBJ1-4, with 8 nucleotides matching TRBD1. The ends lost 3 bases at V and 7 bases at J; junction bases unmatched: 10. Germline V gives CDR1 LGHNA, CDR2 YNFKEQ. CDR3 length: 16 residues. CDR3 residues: CASSQPITGGSEKLFF. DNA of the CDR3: TGTGCCAGCAGCCAGCCTATTACAGGGGGAAGTGAAAAACTGTTTTTT.

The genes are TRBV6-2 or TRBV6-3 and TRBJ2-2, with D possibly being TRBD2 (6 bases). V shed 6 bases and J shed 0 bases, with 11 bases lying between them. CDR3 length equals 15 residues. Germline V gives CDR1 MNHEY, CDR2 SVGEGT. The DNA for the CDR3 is TGTGCCAGCAGCACGGGACTTCCGAACACCGGGGAGCTGTTTTTT. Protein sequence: CASSTGLPNTGELFF.

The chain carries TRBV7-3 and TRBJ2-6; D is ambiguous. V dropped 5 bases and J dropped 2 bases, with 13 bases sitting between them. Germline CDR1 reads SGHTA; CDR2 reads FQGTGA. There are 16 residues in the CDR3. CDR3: CASSDNQKPGANVLTF. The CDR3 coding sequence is TGTGCCAGCAGCGATAATCAAAAGCCTGGGGCCAACGTCCTGACTTTC. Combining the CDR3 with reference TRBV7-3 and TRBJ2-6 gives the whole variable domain GAGVSQTPSNKVTEKGKYVELRCDPISGHTALYWYRQSLGQGPEFLIYFQGTGAADDSGLPNDRFFAVRPEGSVSTLKIQRTERGDSAVYLCASSDNQKPGANVLTFGAGSRLTVL.

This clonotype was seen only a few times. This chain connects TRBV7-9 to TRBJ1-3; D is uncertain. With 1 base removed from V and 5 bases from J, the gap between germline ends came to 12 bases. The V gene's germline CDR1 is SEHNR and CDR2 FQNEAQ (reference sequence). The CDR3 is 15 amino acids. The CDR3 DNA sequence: TGTGCCAGCAGCTTAGATCTGGGTCATAGAAACACCATATATTTT. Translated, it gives CASSLDLGHRNTIYF. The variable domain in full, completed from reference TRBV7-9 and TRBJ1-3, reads DTGVSQNPRHKITKRGQNVTFRCDPISEHNRLYWYRQTLGQGPEFLTYFQNEAQLEKSRLLSDRFSAERPKGSFSTLEIQRTEQGDSAMYLCASSLDLGHRNTIYFGEGSWLTVV.

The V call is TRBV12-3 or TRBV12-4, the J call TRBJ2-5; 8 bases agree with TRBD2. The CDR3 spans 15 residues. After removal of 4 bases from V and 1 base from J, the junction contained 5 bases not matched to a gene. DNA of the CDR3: TGTGCCAGCAGTTACCAGCGGGGGCCCCAAGAGACCCAGTACTTC. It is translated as CASSYQRGPQETQYF.

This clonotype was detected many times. The CDR3 protein is CASKKQGQALDEQFF. In DNA form, the CDR3 reads TGTGCCAGCAAAAAACAAGGACAGGCGCTGGATGAGCAGTTCTTC. V usage is TRBV6-1 and J usage is TRBJ2-1, with 7 nucleotides matching TRBD1. Germline assignment: CDR1 MNHNS and CDR2 SASEGT. The V and J ends lost 7 bases and 8 bases, in that order; junction bases with no gene match: 14. This CDR3 comprises 15 residues.